A selection of T cell receptor beta chains follows, all from one sample in a study of beta chain features in type 1 diabetes. Sequencing used immunoSEQ multiplex PCR; TCRdb keeps in-frame clones, though not all of them. The sample has 860,000 or so clones, 17% seen once. What was sequenced was naive CD4+ T cells from blood. These receptors originate from a young woman in good health. The CDR3 runs from the conserved cysteine through the conserved F or W. The D gene is left open where the match is weak. Clone size appears in some rows only: once, few, many, or a class for an expanded clone.

few | - | TRBJ2-7 | TRBV7-9 | CASSLVGYEQYF | TGTGCCAGCAGCTTAGTAGGTTACGAGCAGTACTTC
few | - | TRBJ2-5 | TRBV5-1 | CASSFDVIQETQYF | TGCGCCAGCAGCTTCGACGTGATCCAAGAGACCCAGTACTTC
- | - | TRBJ1-1 | TRBV5-1 | CASSGGPTNTEAFF | TGCGCCAGCAGCGGGGGACCGACGAACACTGAAGCTTTCTTT
few | - | TRBJ2-1 | TRBV9 | CASNPFPLYNEQFF | TGTGCCAGCAATCCCTTCCCGTTGTACAATGAGCAGTTCTTC
- | TRBD2 | TRBJ2-3 | TRBV2 | CASSGSGSIFDTQYF | TGTGCCAGCAGTGGAAGCGGGAGTATATTTGATACGCAGTATTTT
few | - | TRBJ2-6 | TRBV9 | CASSVVGAGANVLTF | TGTGCCAGCAGCGTAGTAGGGGCTGGGGCCAACGTCCTGACTTTC
- | - | TRBJ2-1 | TRBV9 | CASSHLGRLGQFF | TGTGCCAGCAGCCATCTCGGGCGGTTGGGGCAGTTCTTC
- | TRBD1 | TRBJ2-7 | TRBV15 | CATSRGAGTGGVPEQYF | TGTGCCACCAGCCGGGGTGCCGGGACAGGGGGCGTCCCCGAGCAGTACTTC
- | TRBD2 | TRBJ2-2 | TRBV5-1 | CASSLRVAGDGTGELFF | TGCGCCAGCAGCTTGCGGGTAGCGGGAGACGGCACCGGGGAGCTGTTTTTT
- | TRBD1 | TRBJ2-1 | TRBV18 | CASSQLPGQGAGNEQFF | TGTGCCAGCTCACAACTACCGGGACAGGGGGCAGGGAATGAGCAGTTCTTC
- | - | TRBJ2-5 | TRBV13 | CASRLRGGQETQYF | TGTGCCAGCAGGTTAAGGGGAGGCCAAGAGACCCAGTACTTC
many | - | TRBJ1-5 | TRBV28 | CASSLYQPQHF | TGTGCCAGCAGTTTGTATCAGCCCCAGCATTTT
- | TRBD2 | TRBJ2-5 | TRBV19 | CASSGSSRETQYF | TGCGCCAGTAGCGGGAGTTCGAGAGAGACCCAGTACTTC
- | TRBD2 | TRBJ2-1 | TRBV6-1 | CASSERNRPGLGFFNEQFF | TGTGCCAGCAGTGAAAGAAATCGCCCGGGACTAGGGTTCTTCAATGAGCAGTTCTTC
- | - | TRBJ1-3 | TRBV4-3 | CASSQDPPLVKLSGNTIYF | TGCGCCAGCAGCCAAGATCCTCCTCTAGTGAAACTCTCTGGAAACACCATATATTTT
- | - | TRBJ2-5 | TRBV7-3 | CASSLRSEGTQYF | TGTGCCAGCAGCTTACGGTCCGAAGGGACCCAGTACTTC
- | - | TRBJ2-5 | TRBV4-3 | CASSQRTGTGETQYF | TGCGCCAGCAGCCAACGGACCGGAACAGGAGAGACCCAGTACTTC
few | - | TRBJ1-1 | TRBV4-3 | CASSQGQTLNTEAFF | TGCGCCAGCAGCCAAGGACAGACTTTGAACACTGAAGCTTTCTTT
few | TRBD2 | TRBJ2-1 | TRBV7-3 | CASSLNGGLAGGNEQFF | TGTGCCAGCAGCTTAAACGGCGGACTAGCGGGAGGTAATGAGCAGTTCTTC
- | - | TRBJ2-7 | TRBV2 | CASSATGGGFYEQYF | TGTGCCAGCAGCGCTACAGGTGGGGGATTCTACGAGCAGTACTTC
many | - | TRBJ2-7 | TRBV21-1 | CASSKDRDYEQYF | TGTGCCAGCAGCAAGGACAGGGACTACGAGCAGTACTTC
- | TRBD1 | TRBJ1-1 | TRBV5-1 | CASSPRDRDSAFF | TGCGCCAGCAGCCCACGGGACAGGGATTCAGCTTTCTTT
few | TRBD1 | TRBJ2-5 | TRBV6-5 | CASSWGQLQETQYF | TGTGCCAGCAGTTGGGGACAGCTCCAAGAGACCCAGTACTTC
few | TRBD2 | TRBJ2-1 | TRBV6-5 | CASSSGTSPLIF | TGTGCCAGCAGCTCCGGGACTAGCCCGTTGATCTTC
- | - | TRBJ1-1 | TRBV18 | CASSSGPDTEAFF | TGTGCCAGCTCATCGGGGCCGGACACTGAAGCTTTCTTT
- | - | TRBJ2-1 | TRBV2 | CASKYRAPDNEQFF | TGTGCCAGCAAGTACAGGGCCCCGGACAATGAGCAGTTCTTC
- | TRBD2 | TRBJ2-6 | TRBV10-3 | CASGGAATRANVLTF | TGTGCCAGCGGGGGGGCGGCTACCCGGGCCAACGTCCTGACTTTC
- | - | TRBJ1-1 | TRBV7-8 | CASSLRDEAFF | TGTGCCAGCAGCTTACGAGATGAAGCTTTCTTT
- | - | TRBJ2-2 | TRBV18 | CASSPRGTGELFF | TGTGCCAGCTCACCACGGGGGACCGGGGAGCTGTTTTTT
few | - | TRBJ2-5 | TRBV7-9 | CASSLGGTWQETQYF | TGTGCCAGCAGCTTAGGTGGGACATGGCAAGAGACCCAGTACTTC
few | - | TRBJ2-7 | TRBV6-5 | CASSYGGEQYF | TGTGCCAGCAGTTATGGGGGCGAGCAGTACTTC
- | - | TRBJ2-4 | TRBV7-2 | CASSLEVKNIQYF | TGTGCCAGCAGCTTAGAGGTCAAAAACATTCAGTACTTC
few | - | TRBJ2-1 | TRBV7-2 | CASSPRRGNEQFF | TGTGCCAGCAGCCCACGCCGGGGAAATGAGCAGTTCTTC
few | - | TRBJ1-1 | TRBV6-6 | CAIKTQANTEAFF | TGTGCCATCAAGACACAGGCAAACACTGAAGCTTTCTTT
- | - | TRBJ1-5 | TRBV19 | CASSMIRQYNQPQHF | TGTGCCAGTAGTATGATTCGGCAGTACAATCAGCCCCAGCATTTT
- | TRBD2 | TRBJ2-5 | TRBV11-2 | CASSSLLAGGYQETQYF | TGTGCCAGCAGCTCCCTGCTAGCGGGAGGCTACCAAGAGACCCAGTACTTC
- | TRBD1 | TRBJ1-1 | TRBV6-6 | CASRSTGAEAFF | TGTGCCAGCAGATCAACAGGGGCTGAAGCTTTCTTT
- | - | TRBJ2-7 | TRBV27 | CASSQGPGAHF | TGTGCCAGCAGTCAAGGACCGGGGGCTCACTTC